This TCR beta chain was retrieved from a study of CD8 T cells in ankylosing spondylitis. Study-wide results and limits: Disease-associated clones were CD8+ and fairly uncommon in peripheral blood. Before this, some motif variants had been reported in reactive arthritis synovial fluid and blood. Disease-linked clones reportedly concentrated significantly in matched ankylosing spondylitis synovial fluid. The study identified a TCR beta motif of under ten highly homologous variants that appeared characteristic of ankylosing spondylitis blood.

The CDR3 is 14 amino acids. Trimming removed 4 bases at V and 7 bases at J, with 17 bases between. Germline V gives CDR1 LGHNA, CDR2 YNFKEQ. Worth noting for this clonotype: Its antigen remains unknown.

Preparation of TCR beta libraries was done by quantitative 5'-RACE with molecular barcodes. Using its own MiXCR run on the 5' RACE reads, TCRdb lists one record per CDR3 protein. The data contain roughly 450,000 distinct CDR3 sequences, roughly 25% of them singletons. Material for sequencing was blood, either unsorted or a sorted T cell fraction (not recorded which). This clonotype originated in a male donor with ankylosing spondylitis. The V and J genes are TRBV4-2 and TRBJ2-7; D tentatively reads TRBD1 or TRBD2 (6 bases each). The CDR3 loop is CASSREGGAGEQYF. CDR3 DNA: TGTGCCAGCAGCCGCGAGGGGGGCGCGGGGGAGCAGTACTTC.